This note documents a single T cell receptor beta chain sequence. CDR3 length: 14 residues. V shed 1 base and J shed 1 base, with 7 bases lying between them. The germline V gene encodes CDR1 SGHTA and CDR2 FQGNSA. The entry originates in a study of blood T cell repertoires in COVID-19. Study-level information: Acute and convalescent COVID-19 specimens originated in the United States, Italy and Spain. Sources were T cells, B-cell-depleted T cells, or PBMCs; the material itself was cDNA or gDNA.

Per the original data handling: Scientists estimated how many nucleated cells there were by amplifying reference gene primers. TCRdb's table, derived via immunoSEQ multiplex PCR, lists solely in-frame clones and lacks some. For V, J and clone size, that table is used; D and trimming come from the DNA. The data show fewer than 400,000 clones, about nine tenths seen once. Seattle enrolled patients during active infection and tracked them longitudinally. This chain joins TRBV7-2 and TRBJ1-2; D is undetermined. This receptor was identified in a woman aged 30 to 39 with COVID-19, enrolled during active disease. The sequencing input was peripheral blood. The CDR3 DNA sequence: TGTGCCAGCAGCTTAGGGCCCCTTAACTATGGCTACACCTTC. This translates into CASSLGPLNYGYTF. Complete variable domain (other parts from reference TRBV7-2 and TRBJ1-2): GAGVSQSPSNKVTEKGKDVELRCDPISGHTALYWYRQSLGQGLEFLIYFQGNSAPDKSGLPSDRFSAERTGGSVSTLTIQRTQQEDSAVYLCASSLGPLNYGYTFGSGTRLTVV.